The text below deals with one T cell receptor beta chain. Antigen specificity is unknown. This entry is derived from a study of post-analysis software for immune sequencing data. Background on the study: Included among the disease courses, which were recorded for the cohort, were relapsing-remitting, secondary progressive and progressive-relapsing multiple sclerosis. Overall study findings and caveats: The F measure placed samples prepared in the same batch into strongly shared clusters. Significantly decreased normalized Chao1 diversity was recorded for multiple sclerosis patients relative to controls. TRBV5-6, TRBV5-1 and TRBV20-1 were among roughly five TRBV segments more frequent in patients than controls.

The CDR3 contains 15 residues. J gave up 3 bases and V 5 bases, and 9 bases lay outside the gene matches. The germline gives CDR1 DFQATT, CDR2 SNEGSKA (reference sequence). cDNA libraries of TCR beta carried unique molecular identifiers. A single record per CDR3 protein comes from TCRdb applying MiXCR to the PCR reads. The sample lists about half a million distinct CDR3 sequences, about a third occurring once. J is TRBJ2-3 and V is TRBV20-1; TRBD1 matches 9 bases. Sequenced input: blood. This receptor was taken from a girl between 2 and 17 years old with multiple sclerosis. The CDR3 nucleotides read TGCAGTGCTCAGGAACCGGGACAGGGAACAGATACGCAGTATTTT. Residues: CSAQEPGQGTDTQYF.